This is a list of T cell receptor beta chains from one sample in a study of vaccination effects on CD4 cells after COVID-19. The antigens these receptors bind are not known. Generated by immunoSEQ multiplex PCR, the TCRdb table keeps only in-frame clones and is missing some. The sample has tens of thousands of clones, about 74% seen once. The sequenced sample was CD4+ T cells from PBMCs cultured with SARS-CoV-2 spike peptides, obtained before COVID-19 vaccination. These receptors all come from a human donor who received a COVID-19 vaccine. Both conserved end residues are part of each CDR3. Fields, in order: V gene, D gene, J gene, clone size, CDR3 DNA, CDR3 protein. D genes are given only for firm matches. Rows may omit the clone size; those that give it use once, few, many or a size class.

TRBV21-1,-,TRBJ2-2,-,TGTGCCAGCAGCAATGAGGTTGTAAACACCGGGGAGCTGTTTTTT,CASSNEVVNTGELFF
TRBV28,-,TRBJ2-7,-,TGTGCCAGCAGTCAGGGGGGGACAATCTCCTACGAGCAGTACTTC,CASSQGGTISYEQYF
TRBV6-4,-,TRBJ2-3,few,TGTGCCAGCAGTGACGGGAAGGGCCCCACAGATACGCAGTATTTT,CASSDGKGPTDTQYF
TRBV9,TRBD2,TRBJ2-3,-,TGTGCCAGCAGCGTGGGCGGGGGGATCACAGATACGCAGTATTTT,CASSVGGGITDTQYF
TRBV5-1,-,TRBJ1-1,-,TGCGCCAGCAGCCTATCCCAAAGGGGAAACACTGAAGCTTTCTTT,CASSLSQRGNTEAFF
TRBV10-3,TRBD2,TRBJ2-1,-,TGTGCCATCAGGAAAACCGGGACTACGTTTTCGTACAGTGAGCAGTTCTTC,CAIRKTGTTFSYSEQFF
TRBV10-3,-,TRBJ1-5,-,TGTGCCATCAGTGAGTACAACACCGGGACGGTAAATCAGCCCCAGCATTTT,CAISEYNTGTVNQPQHF
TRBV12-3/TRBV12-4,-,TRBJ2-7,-,TGTGCCAGCAGTAGGATCTTAGAGGTGCAGTACTTC,CASSRILEVQYF
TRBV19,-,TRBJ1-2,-,TGTGCCAGTAGTATTCTACGGGATACTGGCTACACCTTC,CASSILRDTGYTF
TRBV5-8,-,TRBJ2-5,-,TGTGCCAGCAGCTTCGGAGGGGTTCACCAAGAGACCCAGTACTTC,CASSFGGVHQETQYF
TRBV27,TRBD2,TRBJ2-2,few,TGTGCCAGCAGTTTACAAGCGGGGAGGAACACCGGGGAGCTGTTTTTT,CASSLQAGRNTGELFF
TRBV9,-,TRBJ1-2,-,TGTGCCAGCAGCGTAGCTCCGGGAAACTATGGCTACACCTTC,CASSVAPGNYGYTF
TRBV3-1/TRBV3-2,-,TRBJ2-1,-,TGTGCCAGCAGCCAAGACTACAATGAGCAGTTCTTC,CASSQDYNEQFF
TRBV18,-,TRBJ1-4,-,TGTGCCAGCTCACCGCTTACAGGGACAACTAATGAAAAACTGTTTTTT,CASSPLTGTTNEKLFF
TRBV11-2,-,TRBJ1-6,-,TGTGCCAGCAGCTTAGATGGGGGGTTCTGGGGGCGCGTTTTGGATTCACCCCTCCACTTT,CASSLDGGFWGRVLDSPLHF
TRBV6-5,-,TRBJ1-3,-,TGTGCCAGCAAAAGAGACCGCGACCCGGGAAACACCATATATTTT,CASKRDRDPGNTIYF
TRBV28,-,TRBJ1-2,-,TGTGCCAGCAGTAGAAGTGGGATAATAGACTATGGCTACACCTTC,CASSRSGIIDYGYTF
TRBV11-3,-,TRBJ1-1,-,TGTGCCAGCAGCTTAGTTGGGGGTGTAGCTTTCTTT,CASSLVGGVAFF
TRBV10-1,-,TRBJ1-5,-,TGCGCCAGCAGTGGTACCTACAATCAGCCCCAGCATTTT,CASSGTYNQPQHF
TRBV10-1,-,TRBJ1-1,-,TGCGCCAGCAGGGGACATATGAACACTGAAGCTTTCTTT,CASRGHMNTEAFF
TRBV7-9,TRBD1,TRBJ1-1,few,TGTGCCAGCAGTTCCCGGGGTGGGACAGGGAAAAACACTGAAGCTTTCTTT,CASSSRGGTGKNTEAFF
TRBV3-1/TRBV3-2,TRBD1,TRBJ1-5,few,TGTGCCAGCAGCCAGGGACAGGGGTATCAGCCCCAGCATTTT,CASSQGQGYQPQHF
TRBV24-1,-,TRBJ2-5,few,TGTGCCACCAGTGATGCTTCCGGGGGACGGGAGACCCAGTACTTC,CATSDASGGRETQYF
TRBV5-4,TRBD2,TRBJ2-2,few,TGTGCCAGCAGCAAGAGCGGGAGGGCGGCCGGGGAGCTGTTTTTT,CASSKSGRAAGELFF
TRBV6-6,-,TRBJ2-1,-,TGTGCCAGCAGTTACTCCGCTAGAACGTCCTACAATGAGCAGTTCTTC,CASSYSARTSYNEQFF
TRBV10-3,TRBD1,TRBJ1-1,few,TGTGCCATCAGTGAGTCGGGGACAGCGAACACTGAAGCTTTCTTT,CAISESGTANTEAFF
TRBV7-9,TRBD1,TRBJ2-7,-,TGTGCCAGCAGCTTAGCGATGGGACAGGGCTACGAGCAGTACTTC,CASSLAMGQGYEQYF
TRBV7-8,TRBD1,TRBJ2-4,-,TGTGCCAGCAGCCAAAATGGACAGGGCGCCAAAAACATTCAGTACTTC,CASSQNGQGAKNIQYF
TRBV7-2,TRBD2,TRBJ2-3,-,TGTGCCAGCAGCTTGGTAGCGGGGGAGCCCCCGTGGACGCAGTATTTT,CASSLVAGEPPWTQYF
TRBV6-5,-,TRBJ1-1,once,TGTGCCAGCAGTAGAGATCCCGACACTGAAGCTTTCTTT,CASSRDPDTEAFF
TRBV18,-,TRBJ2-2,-,TGTGCCAGCTCACGACGGCCCACGAACACCGGGGAGCTGTTTTTT,CASSRRPTNTGELFF
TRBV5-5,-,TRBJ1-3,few,TGTGCCAGCAGCTTGGAGGAGGATTACTCTGGAAACACCATATATTTT,CASSLEEDYSGNTIYF
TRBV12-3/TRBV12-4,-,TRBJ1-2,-,TGTGCCAGCAGTTCCCGTTCTGTCTATGGCTACACCTTC,CASSSRSVYGYTF
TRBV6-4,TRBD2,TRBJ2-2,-,TGTGCCAGCAGTGGGGACGAGTTCACTCAAGCGGGGGCGAACACCGGGGAGCTGTTTTTT,CASSGDEFTQAGANTGELFF
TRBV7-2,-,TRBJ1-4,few,TGTGCCAGCAGCTTAGCGTTGAGGGCAGTAGATGAAAAACTGTTTTTT,CASSLALRAVDEKLFF
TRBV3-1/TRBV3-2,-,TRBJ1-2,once,TGTGCCAGCAGTCAAATGTATGGCTACACCTTC,CASSQMYGYTF
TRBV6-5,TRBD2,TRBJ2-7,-,TGTGCCAGCAGACTAGCGGGACCACACGAGCAGTACTTC,CASRLAGPHEQYF
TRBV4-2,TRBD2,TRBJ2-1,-,TGTGCCAGCAGCCAAGGACTAGCGCAAAACAATGAGCAGTTCTTC,CASSQGLAQNNEQFF
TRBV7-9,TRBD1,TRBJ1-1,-,TGTGCCAGCAGCCGATCCGGGACAGACACTGAAGCTTTCTTT,CASSRSGTDTEAFF
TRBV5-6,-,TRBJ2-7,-,TGTGCCAGCAGCTTCGGGGCGGAACAGGGGTACTTC,CASSFGAEQGYF
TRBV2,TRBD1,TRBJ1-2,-,TGTGCCAGCACCGGGACAGGGGTCTATGGCTACACCTTC,CASTGTGVYGYTF
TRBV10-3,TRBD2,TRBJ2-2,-,TGTGCCATCAGTGAGAGGACTAGCGGGAGCGCCGGGGAGCTGTTTTTT,CAISERTSGSAGELFF
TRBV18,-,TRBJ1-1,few,TGTGCCAGCTCACCACCATGGGGGGTAGTGGGGAACACTGAAGCTTTCTTT,CASSPPWGVVGNTEAFF
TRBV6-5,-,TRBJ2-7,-,TGTGCCAGCAGTTACTTGGAGGAGCAGTACTTC,CASSYLEEQYF
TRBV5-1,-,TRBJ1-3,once,TGCGCCAGCAGCTTTTCGCCGGGAATTACTGGAAACACCATATATTTT,CASSFSPGITGNTIYF
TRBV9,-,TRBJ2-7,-,TGTGCCAGCAGCGTAGGGTCTACGGCAGGCCACGAGCAGTACTTC,CASSVGSTAGHEQYF
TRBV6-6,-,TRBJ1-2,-,TGTGCCAGCAGTCGTCAAGACGGCTACACCTTC,CASSRQDGYTF
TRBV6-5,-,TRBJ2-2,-,TGTGCCAGCAGTTACTCCAGGGTTTCCGGGGAGCTGTTTTTT,CASSYSRVSGELFF
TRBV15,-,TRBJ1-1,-,TGTGCCACCAGCCCACAGGGCTCGGGGCTAGGAGCTTTCTTT,CATSPQGSGLGAFF
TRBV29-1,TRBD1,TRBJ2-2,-,TGCAGCGTCCCGACAGGGGTCAACACCGGGGAGCTGTTTTTT,CSVPTGVNTGELFF
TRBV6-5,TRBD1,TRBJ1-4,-,TGTGCCAGCGGGTCGGGACAGACTAATGAAAAACTGTTTTTT,CASGSGQTNEKLFF
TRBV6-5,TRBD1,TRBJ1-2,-,TGTGCCAGCAGAGGGGACAGGGTGTTCGGCTACACCTTC,CASRGDRVFGYTF
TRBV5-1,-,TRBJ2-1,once,TGCGCCAGCAGCTACCCTAGCGTCCATGAGCAGTTCTTC,CASSYPSVHEQFF
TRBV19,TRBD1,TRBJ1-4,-,TGTGCCAGTACCCACAGGGGGCGGAGTGAAAAACTGTTTTTT,CASTHRGRSEKLFF
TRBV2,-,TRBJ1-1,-,TGTGCCAGCAGTGAAGAGGTGTGGGGGGTCGAGAACACTGAAGCTTTCTTT,CASSEEVWGVENTEAFF
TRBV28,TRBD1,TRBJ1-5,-,TGTGCCAGCAAAGTAGGTGGACAGGGCGCTAATCAGCCCCAGCATTTT,CASKVGGQGANQPQHF
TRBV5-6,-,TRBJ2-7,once,TGTGCCAGCAGCTTTATGAGCGGGCGAGTTACAGCCTACGAGCAGTACTTC,CASSFMSGRVTAYEQYF
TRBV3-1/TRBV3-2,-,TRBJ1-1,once,TGTGCCAGCAGCGTAGACACAACCACTGAAGCTTTCTTT,CASSVDTTTEAFF
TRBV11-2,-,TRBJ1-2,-,TGTGCCAGCAGCTTTGGCTTCGGCTACACCTTC,CASSFGFGYTF